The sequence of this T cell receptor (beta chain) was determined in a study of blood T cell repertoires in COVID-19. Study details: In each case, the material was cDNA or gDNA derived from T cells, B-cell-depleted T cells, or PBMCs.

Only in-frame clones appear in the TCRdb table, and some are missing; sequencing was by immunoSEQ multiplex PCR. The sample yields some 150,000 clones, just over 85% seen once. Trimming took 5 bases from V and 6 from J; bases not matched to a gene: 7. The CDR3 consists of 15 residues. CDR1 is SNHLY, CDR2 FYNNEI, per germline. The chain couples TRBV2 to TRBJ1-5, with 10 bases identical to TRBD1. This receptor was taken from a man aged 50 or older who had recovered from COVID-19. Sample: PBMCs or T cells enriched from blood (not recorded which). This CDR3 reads CASSHLDRGGQPQHF. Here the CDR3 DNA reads TGTGCCAGCAGTCATCTGGACAGGGGGGGTCAGCCCCAGCATTTT.